This TCR beta chain derives from a study of shared T cell receptors in the human thymus. Some clones are missing from TCRdb's copy, which holds only in-frame ones; the method was immunoSEQ multiplex PCR. Among about 660,000 clones, approximately 87% were seen once, and the ten largest hold 0.0094%. These sequences were also reported in another study, on human thymus T cells.

The sample comprised thymocytes. This clonotype was obtained from a boy younger than two with a congenital heart defect.

CDR3 DNA sequence: TGTGCCAGCAGCTTCGGACAGCCCTATAGCAATCAGCCCCAGCATTTT. It is translated as CASSFGQPYSNQPQHF. The chain carries TRBV5-6 and TRBJ1-5; D might be TRBD1 (6 bases). Trimming took off 2 bases at V and 0 bases at J, with 12 bases between the two ends. Germline V gene data show CDR1 as SGHDT and CDR2 as YYEEEE. CDR3 length: 16 residues.